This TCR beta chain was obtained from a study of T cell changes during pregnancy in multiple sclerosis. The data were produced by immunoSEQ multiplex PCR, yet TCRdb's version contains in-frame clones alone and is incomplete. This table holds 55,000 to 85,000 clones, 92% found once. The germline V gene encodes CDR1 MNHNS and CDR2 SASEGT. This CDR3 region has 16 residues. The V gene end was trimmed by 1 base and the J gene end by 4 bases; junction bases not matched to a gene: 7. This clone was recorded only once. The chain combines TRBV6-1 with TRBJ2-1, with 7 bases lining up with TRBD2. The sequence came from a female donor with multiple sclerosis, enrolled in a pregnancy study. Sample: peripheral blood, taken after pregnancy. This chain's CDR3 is CASSEEGRGIYNEQFF. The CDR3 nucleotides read TGTGCCAGCAGTGAAGAGGGGAGGGGTATATACAATGAGCAGTTCTTC.